The present T cell receptor beta chain was sequenced within a study of blood T cell repertoires in COVID-19. Profiled with immunoSEQ multiplex PCR; TCRdb holds only in-frame clones, not every one. The sample includes more than 150,000 clones, around 90% of them seen just once. Cohorts were based on clinical histories the participants reported. Between the trimmed V and J ends, which lost 4 bases and 4 bases, there was a span of 16 bases. Germline loops: CDR1 MGHDK, CDR2 SYGVNS. CDR3 length: 15 residues. This clonotype was sampled from a woman in her twenties or thirties who had recovered from COVID-19. The sequenced sample consisted of PBMCs or T cells enriched from blood (not recorded which). This chain links TRBV25-1 with TRBJ1-1; D is perhaps TRBD1 (6 bases). CDR3 sequence: CASSAGQTTSTEAFF. CDR3 sequence (DNA): TGTGCCAGCAGTGCCGGACAGACTACCTCCACTGAAGCTTTCTTT.